This T cell receptor beta chain was recorded in a study of blood T cell repertoires in COVID-19. Study-level information: Researchers got acute and convalescent COVID-19 samples from the United States, Italy and Spain.

This table comes from immunoSEQ multiplex PCR, and its TCRdb copy is limited to in-frame clones, with some not included. The sample lists about 190,000 clones, roughly 82% seen once, with less than 9.5% in the top ten. This clone was seen more than once but under ten times. Sequencing input: peripheral blood. This receptor was obtained from a woman in her fifties or sixties with COVID-19, enrolled during active disease.

CDR3 bases: TGTGCCAGCAGGGTGACAGGGAACACTGAAGCTTTCTTT. This sequence encodes CASRVTGNTEAFF. V and J are TRBV27 and TRBJ1-1; possible D gene TRBD1, 6 bases. V was pared by 6 bases and J by 1 base, with 9 bases between. CDR1 is MNHEY, CDR2 SMNVEV, per germline (reference sequence). CDR3 length: 13 amino acids.